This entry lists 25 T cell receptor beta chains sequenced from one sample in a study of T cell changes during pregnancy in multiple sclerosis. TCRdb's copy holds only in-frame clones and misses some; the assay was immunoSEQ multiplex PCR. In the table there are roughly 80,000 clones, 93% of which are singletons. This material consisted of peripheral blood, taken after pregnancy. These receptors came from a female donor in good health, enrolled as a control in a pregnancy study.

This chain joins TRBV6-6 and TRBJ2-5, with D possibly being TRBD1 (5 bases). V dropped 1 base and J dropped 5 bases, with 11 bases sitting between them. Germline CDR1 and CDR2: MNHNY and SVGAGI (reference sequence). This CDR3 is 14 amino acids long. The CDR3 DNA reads TGTGCCAGCAGTTACTGGCTAGGGGCTGAGACCCAGTACTTC. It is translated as CASSYWLGAETQYF.

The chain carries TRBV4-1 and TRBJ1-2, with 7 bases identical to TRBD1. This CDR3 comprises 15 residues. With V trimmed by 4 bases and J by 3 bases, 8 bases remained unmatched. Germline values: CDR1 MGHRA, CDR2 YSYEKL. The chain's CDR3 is CASSRTGLADYGYTF. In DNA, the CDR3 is TGCGCCAGCAGCCGGACAGGACTTGCGGACTATGGCTACACCTTC.

The CDR3 coding sequence is TGTGCCAGCCAAACAGAGGCAGGGGTGTATATTGAGCAGTTCTTC. Translating it yields CASQTEAGVYIEQFF. The chain carries TRBV5-4 and TRBJ2-1; D possibly corresponds to TRBD1 (6 bases). Trimming pared 7 bases from V and 9 bases from J, leaving 23 bases between. This CDR3 comprises 15 residues. Germline-derived CDR1 and CDR2 are SGHNT and YYREEE (reference sequence).

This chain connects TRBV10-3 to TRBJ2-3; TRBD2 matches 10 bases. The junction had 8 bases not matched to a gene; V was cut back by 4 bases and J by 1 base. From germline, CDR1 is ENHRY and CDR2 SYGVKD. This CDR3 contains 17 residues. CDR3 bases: TGTGCCATCAGTGGATTCCTAGCGGGGGCCGGCACAGATACGCAGTATTTT. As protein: CAISGFLAGAGTDTQYF.

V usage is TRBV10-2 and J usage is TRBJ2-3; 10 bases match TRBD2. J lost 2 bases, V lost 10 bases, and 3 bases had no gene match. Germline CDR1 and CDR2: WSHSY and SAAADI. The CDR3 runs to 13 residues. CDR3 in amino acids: CAKGTSATDTQYF. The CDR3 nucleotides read TGCGCCAAGGGGACTAGCGCCACAGATACGCAGTATTTT.

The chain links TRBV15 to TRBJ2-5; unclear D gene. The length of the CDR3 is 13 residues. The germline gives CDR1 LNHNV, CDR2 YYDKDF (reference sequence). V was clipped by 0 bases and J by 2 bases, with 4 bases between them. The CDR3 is CATSRDPQETQYF. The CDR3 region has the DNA TGTGCCACCAGCAGAGATCCGCAAGAGACCCAGTACTTC.

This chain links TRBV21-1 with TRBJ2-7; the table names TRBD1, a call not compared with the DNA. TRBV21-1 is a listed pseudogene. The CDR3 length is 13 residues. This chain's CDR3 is CASSKGHSYEQYF. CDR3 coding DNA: TGTGCCAGCAGCAAAGGACACTCCTACGAGCAGTACTTC.

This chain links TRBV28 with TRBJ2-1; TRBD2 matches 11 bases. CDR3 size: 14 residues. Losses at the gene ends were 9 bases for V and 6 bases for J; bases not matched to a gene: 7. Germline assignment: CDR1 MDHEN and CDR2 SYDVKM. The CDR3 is CASNLAGGLNEQFF. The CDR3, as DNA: TGTGCCAGTAACTTAGCGGGAGGGCTCAATGAGCAGTTCTTC.

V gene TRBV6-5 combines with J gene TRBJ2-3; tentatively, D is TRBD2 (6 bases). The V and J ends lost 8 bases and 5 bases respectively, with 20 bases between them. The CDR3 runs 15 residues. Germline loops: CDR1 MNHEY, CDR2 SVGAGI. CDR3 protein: CASSRRAVRVDTQYF. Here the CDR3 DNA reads TGTGCCAGCTCCCGGAGGGCAGTGAGGGTAGATACGCAGTATTTT.

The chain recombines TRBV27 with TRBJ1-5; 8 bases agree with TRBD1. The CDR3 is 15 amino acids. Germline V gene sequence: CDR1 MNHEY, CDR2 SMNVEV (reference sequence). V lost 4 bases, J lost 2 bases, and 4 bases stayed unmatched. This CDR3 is CASSSGQAGNQPQHF. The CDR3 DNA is TGTGCCAGCAGTTCGGGACAGGCAGGCAATCAGCCCCAGCATTTT.

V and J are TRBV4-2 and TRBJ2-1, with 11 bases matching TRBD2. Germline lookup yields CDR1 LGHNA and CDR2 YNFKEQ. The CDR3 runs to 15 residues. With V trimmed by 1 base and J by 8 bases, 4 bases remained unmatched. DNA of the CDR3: TGTGCCAGCAGCCAAGGTGGTAGCGGGGGGGATGAGCAGTTCTTC. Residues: CASSQGGSGGDEQFF.

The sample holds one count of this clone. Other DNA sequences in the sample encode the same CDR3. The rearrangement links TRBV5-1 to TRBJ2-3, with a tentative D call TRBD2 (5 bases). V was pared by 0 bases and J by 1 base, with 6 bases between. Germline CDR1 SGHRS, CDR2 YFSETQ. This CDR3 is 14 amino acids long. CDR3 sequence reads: CASSLAGGTDTQYF. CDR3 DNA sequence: TGCGCCAGCAGCTTGGCCGGGGGCACAGATACGCAGTATTTT.

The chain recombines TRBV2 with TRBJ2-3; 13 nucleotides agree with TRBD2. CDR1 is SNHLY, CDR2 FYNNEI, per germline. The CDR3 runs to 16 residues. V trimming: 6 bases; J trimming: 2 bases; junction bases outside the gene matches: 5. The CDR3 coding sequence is TGTGCCAGCAGGACCGGACTAGCGGGGGACACAGATACGCAGTATTTT. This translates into CASRTGLAGDTDTQYF.

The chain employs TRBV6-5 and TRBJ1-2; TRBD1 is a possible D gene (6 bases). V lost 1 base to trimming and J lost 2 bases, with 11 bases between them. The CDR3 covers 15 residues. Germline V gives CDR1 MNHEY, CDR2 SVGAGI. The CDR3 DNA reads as TGTGCCAGCAGTTACTTAGGGACAATGAACTATGGCTACACCTTC. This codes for CASSYLGTMNYGYTF.

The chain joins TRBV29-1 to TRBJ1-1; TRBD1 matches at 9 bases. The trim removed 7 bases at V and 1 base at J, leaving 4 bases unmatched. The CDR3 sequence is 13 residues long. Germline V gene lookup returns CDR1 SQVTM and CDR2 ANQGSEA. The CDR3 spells CSGRDRANTEAFF. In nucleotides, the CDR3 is TGCAGCGGACGGGACAGGGCGAACACTGAAGCTTTCTTT.

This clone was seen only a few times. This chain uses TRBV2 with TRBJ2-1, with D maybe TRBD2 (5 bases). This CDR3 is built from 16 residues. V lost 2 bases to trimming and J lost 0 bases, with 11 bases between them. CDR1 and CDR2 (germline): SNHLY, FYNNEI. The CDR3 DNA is TGTGCCAGCAGTGAACTAGCACCAAGCTCCTACAATGAGCAGTTCTTC. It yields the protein CASSELAPSSYNEQFF.

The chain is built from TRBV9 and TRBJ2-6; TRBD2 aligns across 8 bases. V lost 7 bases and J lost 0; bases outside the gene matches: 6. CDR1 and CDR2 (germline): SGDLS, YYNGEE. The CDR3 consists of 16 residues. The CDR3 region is CASDGGGTSGANVLTF. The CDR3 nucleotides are TGTGCCAGCGACGGCGGGGGGACCTCTGGGGCCAACGTCCTGACTTTC.

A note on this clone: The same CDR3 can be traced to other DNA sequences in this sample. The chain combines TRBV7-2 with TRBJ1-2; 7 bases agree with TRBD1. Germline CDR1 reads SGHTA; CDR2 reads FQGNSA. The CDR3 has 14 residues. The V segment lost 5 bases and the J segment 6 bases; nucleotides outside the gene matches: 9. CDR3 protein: CASSPRQGLDGYTF. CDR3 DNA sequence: TGTGCCAGCAGCCCACGACAGGGTTTAGATGGCTACACCTTC.

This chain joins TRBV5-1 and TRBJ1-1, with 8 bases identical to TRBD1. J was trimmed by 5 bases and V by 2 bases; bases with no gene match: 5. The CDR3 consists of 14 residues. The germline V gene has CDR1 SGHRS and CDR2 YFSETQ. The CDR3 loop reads CASSFRGRGTEAFF. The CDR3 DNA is TGCGCCAGCAGCTTCAGGGGGCGAGGGACTGAAGCTTTCTTT.

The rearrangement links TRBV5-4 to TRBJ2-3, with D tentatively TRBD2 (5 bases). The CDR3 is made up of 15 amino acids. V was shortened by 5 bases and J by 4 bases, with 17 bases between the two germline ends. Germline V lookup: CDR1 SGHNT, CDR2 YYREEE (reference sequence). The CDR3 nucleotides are TGTGCCAGCAGTTCGCGGGCCAACAGACCAGATACGCAGTATTTT. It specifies CASSSRANRPDTQYF.

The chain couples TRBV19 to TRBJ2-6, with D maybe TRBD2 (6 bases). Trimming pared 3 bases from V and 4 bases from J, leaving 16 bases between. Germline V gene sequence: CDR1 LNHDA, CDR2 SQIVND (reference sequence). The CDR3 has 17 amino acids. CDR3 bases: TGTGCCAGTAGTATCAAGGTGGGGGGTCGCGGGGCCAACGTCCTGACTTTC. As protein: CASSIKVGGRGANVLTF.

DNA for the CDR3: TGTGCTAGTGGTTTAGCTAACAGGGGTGGGACTGAAGCTTTCTTT. Its translation is CASGLANRGGTEAFF. J is TRBJ1-1 and V is TRBV12-5, with 7 bases identical to TRBD1. Germline V gives CDR1 LGHNT, CDR2 FRNRAP. The J segment lost 5 bases and the V segment lost 3 bases, leaving 9 bases of the junction unmatched. The CDR3 covers 15 residues.

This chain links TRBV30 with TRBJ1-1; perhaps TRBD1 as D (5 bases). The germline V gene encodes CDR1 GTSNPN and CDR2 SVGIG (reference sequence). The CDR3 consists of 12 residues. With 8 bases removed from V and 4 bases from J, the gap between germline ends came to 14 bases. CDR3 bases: TGTGCCCTCTCTCGGGGACTCACTGAAGCTTTCTTT. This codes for CALSRGLTEAFF. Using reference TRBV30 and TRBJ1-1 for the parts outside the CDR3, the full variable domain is SQTIHQWPATLVQPVGSPLSLECTVEGTSNPNLYWYRQAAGRGLQLLFYSVGIGQISSEVPQNLSASRPQDRQFILSSKKLLLSDSGFYLCALSRGLTEAFFGQGTRLTVV.

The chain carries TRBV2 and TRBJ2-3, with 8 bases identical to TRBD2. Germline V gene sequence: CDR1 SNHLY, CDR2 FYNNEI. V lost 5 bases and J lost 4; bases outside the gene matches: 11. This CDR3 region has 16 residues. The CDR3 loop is CASSPFRGGGADTQYF. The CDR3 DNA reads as TGTGCCAGCAGTCCATTTCGGGGGGGCGGGGCAGATACGCAGTATTTT.

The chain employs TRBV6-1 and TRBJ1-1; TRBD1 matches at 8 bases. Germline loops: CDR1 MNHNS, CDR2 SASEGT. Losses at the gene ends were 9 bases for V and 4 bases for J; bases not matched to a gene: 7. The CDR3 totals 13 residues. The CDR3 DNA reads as TGTGCCAGTCAGGGGGCAGGTGGCACTGAAGCTTTCTTT. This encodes CASQGAGGTEAFF.